Sequencing of this T cell receptor (delta chain) was carried out in a study of gamma-delta chains in newborns, infants, children. Study background: Microbial exposure reportedly drives polyclonal innate γδ T cell expansion after birth.

By share of the sample, this clone is medium-sized (0.01 to 0.1%). V gave up 3 bases and J gave up 4 bases; unmatched junction bases: 8. This CDR3 spans 16 amino acids. Germline V CDR1 and CDR2: GEAIGNYY, EKD. TCRdb called clones anew from the reads with CATT. Of approximately 5,200 delta-chain clones listed, 5.2% were seen once; the top ten hold approximately 6.9%. The sequencing input was blood. This chain links TRDV2 with TRDJ1; 12 nucleotides align to TRDD3. The TCR originated in a child who was a newborn, infant or young child, either healthy, febrile or measles-vaccinated (not recorded which). CDR3 protein: CACDPVLGDTRDKLIF. For the CDR3, the DNA is TGTGCCTGTGACCCTGTGCTGGGGGATACGCGCGATAAACTCATCTTT.